These 30 T cell receptor beta chains came from one sample sequenced in a study of blood T cell repertoires in COVID-19. TCRdb keeps only in-frame clones here, not all; method: immunoSEQ multiplex PCR. The sample lists 90,000 or so clones, 88% seen once, with 0.47% in the top ten. The sample was peripheral blood. The receptors were gathered from a man aged 60 to 75 with acute or convalescent COVID-19.

The rearrangement links TRBV9 to TRBJ2-3; 10 positions agree with TRBD1. V shed 0 bases, J shed 7 bases, and the junction held 5 bases outside the gene matches. CDR3 length: 15 amino acids. The germline V gene encodes CDR1 SGDLS and CDR2 YYNGEE. The CDR3 spells CASSVAGQGGYTQYF. The CDR3 nucleotides read TGTGCCAGCAGCGTAGCTGGACAGGGGGGATATACGCAGTATTTT.

The chain employs TRBV7-2 and TRBJ1-1; no definite D call. The length of the CDR3 is 14 residues. The V gene's germline CDR1 is SGHTA and CDR2 FQGNSA. The V end lost 6 bases, the J end lost 6 bases, and 17 bases lay between the germline ends. CDR3 bases: TGTGCCAGCAGAGAAGGGAGGCGGCTCTCTGAAGCTTTCTTT. It codes for CASREGRRLSEAFF. Variable domain in full (rest from reference TRBV7-2 and TRBJ1-1): GAGVSQSPSNKVTEKGKDVELRCDPISGHTALYWYRQSLGQGLEFLIYFQGNSAPDKSGLPSDRFSAERTGGSVSTLTIQRTQQEDSAVYLCASREGRRLSEAFFGQGTRLTVV.

This clone occurred once. The J gene is TRBJ1-2, the V gene TRBV28; D unresolved. Germline-derived CDR1 and CDR2 are MDHEN and SYDVKM. The CDR3 has 11 residues. V lost 4 bases to trimming and J lost 10 bases, with 10 bases between them. The CDR3 loop is CASSSTNIYTF. Written as DNA, the CDR3 is TGTGCCAGCAGTTCCACTAACATCTACACCTTC.

The chain couples TRBV29-1 to TRBJ2-4, with 8 bases aligning to TRBD1. Germline lookup yields CDR1 SQVTM and CDR2 ANQGSEA. V lost 5 bases and J lost 8; bases outside the gene matches: 5. CDR3 length equals 12 residues. CDR3: CSVRTGWDIQYF. For the CDR3, the DNA is TGCAGCGTTAGGACAGGGTGGGACATTCAGTACTTC.

This clone was counted once. The chain carries TRBV20-1 and TRBJ1-2; 7 positions agree with TRBD1. The V segment lost 3 bases and the J segment 5 bases; nucleotides outside the gene matches: 6. The germline V gene encodes CDR1 DFQATT and CDR2 SNEGSKA (reference sequence). The CDR3 spans 13 residues. The CDR3: CSASGATGYGYTF. The DNA for the CDR3 is TGCAGTGCTAGTGGGGCGACAGGGTATGGCTACACCTTC.

The chain uses TRBV7-2 and TRBJ1-5; TRBD1 matches 7 bases. This CDR3 spans 15 amino acids. Germline CDR1 reads SGHTA; CDR2 reads FQGNSA. Trimming removed 2 bases from V and 6 bases from J; junction bases left unmatched: 7. This CDR3 reads CASSLSMTGRQPQHF. In nucleotides, the CDR3 is TGTGCCAGCAGCTTATCCATGACAGGGCGTCAGCCCCAGCATTTT.

This chain connects TRBV5-1 to TRBJ1-5; the D gene is possibly TRBD1 (5 bases). Germline V gene sequence: CDR1 SGHRS, CDR2 YFSETQ. CDR3 length equals 17 residues. Trimming took 4 bases from V and 5 from J, leaving 22 bases between them. CDR3 DNA: TGCGCCAGCAGCAAGGAAGGGGCCCGGTGGGCTCATCAGCCCCAGCATTTT. Translation: CASSKEGARWAHQPQHF.

The V call is TRBV29-1, the J call TRBJ1-5, with 8 bases lining up with TRBD1. CDR1 and CDR2 from the germline V gene are SQVTM and ANQGSEA. The CDR3 extends over 14 amino acids. J gave up 4 bases and V 5 bases, and 7 bases lay outside the gene matches. The CDR3 reads CSVTQGEGNQPQHF. Written as DNA, the CDR3 is TGCAGCGTTACACAGGGGGAAGGGAATCAGCCCCAGCATTTT.

For the CDR3, the DNA is TGTGCCAGCAGTTACGGGACAGGGAAAGGACCCCTCCACTTT. The encoded protein is CASSYGTGKGPLHF. The chain uses TRBV6-5 and TRBJ1-6; 9 nucleotides match TRBD1. Trimming took 2 bases from V and 12 from J; bases not matched to a gene: 5. This CDR3 has 14 amino acids. In germline, CDR1 is MNHEY, CDR2 SVGAGI.

This CDR3 reads CASSGPGNEQFF. DNA for the CDR3: TGTGCCAGCAGTGGGCCTGGCAATGAGCAGTTCTTC. The chain links TRBV12-3 or TRBV12-4 to TRBJ2-1; D remains ambiguous. This CDR3 is built from 12 residues. Trimming left V 5 bases short and J 6 bases short, with 8 bases between.

The V call is TRBV4-1, the J call TRBJ2-7; D is possibly TRBD1 (5 bases). The ends were cut back, 0 bases at V and 8 bases at J, with 20 bases in the middle. Germline-derived CDR1 and CDR2 are MGHRA and YSYEKL. The CDR3 loop spans 16 amino acids. Here the CDR3 DNA reads TGCGCCAGCAGCCAAGAAGTAGGAGACAGCTTACCCAAGCAGTACTTC. This codes for CASSQEVGDSLPKQYF.

The gene calls are TRBV5-1 and TRBJ1-2, with 8 nucleotides matching TRBD1. The CDR3 totals 18 residues. Unmatched junction bases numbered 14, after V lost 3 bases and J lost 1 base. Germline lookup yields CDR1 SGHRS and CDR2 YFSETQ. CDR3 nucleotides: TGCGCCAGCAGCTCCCCACCGGGACAGGTGAACGGTAACTATGGCTACACCTTC. It codes for CASSSPPGQVNGNYGYTF.

The V call is TRBV12-3 or TRBV12-4, the J call TRBJ2-1, with D tentatively TRBD2 (7 bases). V lost 3 bases and J lost 7, with 10 bases in between. The CDR3 has 13 residues. The CDR3 nucleotides read TGTGCCAGCAGTTTTGGGGGGGCGAATGAGCAGTTCTTC. This codes for CASSFGGANEQFF.

The rearrangement joins TRBV5-1 to TRBJ2-5; 11 nucleotides agree with TRBD2. V dropped 1 base and J dropped 5; count of bases not matched to a gene: 10. Germline V lookup: CDR1 SGHRS, CDR2 YFSETQ. This CDR3 has 17 amino acids. This CDR3 is CASSLFTSSGRRETQYF. CDR3 coding DNA: TGCGCCAGCAGCTTGTTCACCTCTAGCGGGAGGAGGGAGACCCAGTACTTC.

The V call is TRBV28, the J call TRBJ1-2; possibly TRBD1 for D (6 bases). This CDR3 region has 13 residues. Germline V gene sequence: CDR1 MDHEN, CDR2 SYDVKM. Trimming removed 8 bases at V and 1 base at J, with 11 bases between. CDR3 amino acids: CASGRGGNYGYTF. The CDR3 DNA follows: TGTGCCAGCGGGAGGGGGGGTAACTATGGCTACACCTTC.

V and J are TRBV2 and TRBJ2-2, with 9 bases aligning to TRBD1. The CDR3 has 14 residues. Trimming cost V 3 bases and J 7 bases; bases outside gene matches: 3. CDR1 is SNHLY and CDR2 is FYNNEI in the germline V gene. The CDR3 loop reads CASSEGQGGGELFF. Written as DNA, the CDR3 is TGTGCCAGCAGTGAGGGACAGGGAGGCGGGGAGCTGTTTTTT.

The V call is TRBV5-6, the J call TRBJ2-1; D remains ambiguous. The CDR3 covers 13 residues. The V end was cut by 0 bases, the J end by 7 bases, with 8 bases between. Germline V gene data show CDR1 as SGHDT and CDR2 as YYEEEE. The CDR3 bases are TGTGCCAGCAGCTTGGGCCCTGAGAATGAGCAGTTCTTC. Its protein product is CASSLGPENEQFF.

The sample holds a few counts of this clone. The chain joins TRBV19 to TRBJ1-1, with no clear D. The CDR3 is made up of 16 amino acids. Germline V gene sequence: CDR1 LNHDA, CDR2 SQIVND (reference sequence). Deletions cut 0 bases from V and 1 base from J, with 12 bases between. The CDR3 here is CASSIDPGAANTEAFF. CDR3 coding DNA: TGTGCCAGTAGTATAGATCCCGGAGCGGCGAACACTGAAGCTTTCTTT.

The chain uses TRBV5-1 and TRBJ1-1; tentatively, D is TRBD1 (5 bases). V dropped 1 base and J dropped 1 base, with 11 bases sitting between them. Germline CDR1 and CDR2: SGHRS and YFSETQ. The length of the CDR3 is 15 residues. The CDR3 DNA follows: TGCGCCAGCAGCTTGCGGTATGACAGGAACACTGAAGCTTTCTTT. It specifies CASSLRYDRNTEAFF.

This clone came up once. This rearrangement joins TRBV21-1 to TRBJ1-2; the DNA was not used to check the table's D call, TRBD1. TRBV21-1 is assigned pseudogene status. The CDR3 totals 18 residues. The CDR3 spells CASSSSPGQGRMSYGYTF. Written as DNA, the CDR3 is TGTGCCAGCAGCTCTTCTCCGGGACAGGGAAGGATGAGCTATGGCTACACCTTC.

This chain links TRBV7-2 with TRBJ1-5; D unclear. Per the germline V gene, CDR1 is SGHTA and CDR2 is FQGNSA. Trimming cost V 5 bases and J 7 bases, with 9 bases left between them. This CDR3 has 12 residues. The CDR3 region is CASSNSSQPQHF. CDR3 DNA sequence: TGTGCCAGCAGCAACTCGTCCCAGCCCCAGCATTTT.

V usage is TRBV3-1 (or the pseudogene TRBV3-2) and J usage is TRBJ2-1; TRBD2 is a possible D gene (6 bases). The CDR3 covers 14 residues. Germline lookup yields CDR1 LGHDT and CDR2 YNNKEL (reference sequence). With 1 base removed from V and 14 bases from J, the gap between germline ends came to 18 bases. The CDR3 protein is CASSQGNSGGGEFF. CDR3 DNA: TGTGCCAGCAGCCAAGGAAATAGCGGAGGAGGGGAGTTCTTC.

This clone was seen a single time. The CDR3 DNA is TGCGCCAGCAGCTCACAGGGGGTGGCTGGAAACACCATATATTTT. Protein product: CASSSQGVAGNTIYF. V usage is TRBV5-1 and J usage is TRBJ1-3; TRBD1 aligns across 8 bases. The CDR3 consists of 15 residues. CDR1 and CDR2 (germline): SGHRS, YFSETQ. The V gene end was trimmed by 3 bases and the J gene end by 2 bases; junction bases not matched to a gene: 4.

This clone was recorded only once. The chain uses TRBV9 and TRBJ1-3; TRBD1 might be the D (5 bases). The CDR3 runs to 16 residues. The V end was cut by 3 bases, the J end by 0 bases, with 13 bases between. Germline V gene sequence: CDR1 SGDLS, CDR2 YYNGEE. CDR3 region: CASSGSTGRSGNTIYF. The CDR3 DNA reads TGTGCCAGCAGCGGATCTACAGGACGCTCTGGAAACACCATATATTTT.

V and J are TRBV3-1 (or the pseudogene TRBV3-2) and TRBJ1-3, with D maybe TRBD1 (6 bases). Per germline, CDR1 LGHDT and CDR2 YNNKEL (reference sequence). This CDR3 contains 14 residues. Trimming took 8 bases from V and 1 from J, leaving 12 bases between them. The CDR3 region has the DNA TGTGCCAGCGCCTTGGGACATTCTGGAAACACCATATATTTT. This encodes CASALGHSGNTIYF.

This clone has a single count. The genes are TRBV7-2 and TRBJ1-1; 7 bases map to TRBD1. The CDR3 spans 14 residues. J gave up 0 bases and V 5 bases, and 3 bases lay outside the gene matches. From germline, CDR1 is SGHTA and CDR2 FQGNSA. The CDR3 DNA sequence: TGTGCCAGCAGCCCGGGACAGATGAACACTGAAGCTTTCTTT. It yields the protein CASSPGQMNTEAFF.

This clone was seen only once. The chain has TRBV7-9 and TRBJ2-2; D remains ambiguous. The length of the CDR3 is 13 residues. Germline lookup yields CDR1 SEHNR and CDR2 FQNEAQ (reference sequence). V was clipped by 5 bases and J by 7 bases, with 11 bases between them. The CDR3 protein is CASSQQSNGELFF. Written as DNA, the CDR3 is TGTGCCAGCAGCCAACAGTCTAACGGGGAGCTGTTTTTT.

The rearrangement links TRBV28 to TRBJ2-7; D perhaps matches TRBD1 (6 bases). Deletions cut 5 bases from V and 3 bases from J, with 8 bases between. This CDR3 has 12 residues. In germline, CDR1 is MDHEN, CDR2 SYDVKM. The DNA for the CDR3 is TGTGCCAGCAGTCTACAGGGCTACGAGCAGTACTTC. Translated, it gives CASSLQGYEQYF. Variable domain in full (rest from reference TRBV28 and TRBJ2-7): DVKVTQSSRYLVKRTGEKVFLECVQDMDHENMFWYRQDPGLGLRLIYFSYDVKMKEKGDIPEGYSVSREKKERFSLILESASTNQTSMYLCASSLQGYEQYFGPGTRLTVT.

This clone has a single count. V usage is TRBV5-6 and J usage is TRBJ2-1; D perhaps matches TRBD2 (6 bases). Trimming cost V 3 bases and J 8 bases, with 18 bases left between them. Looked up from germline, CDR1 is SGHDT and CDR2 is YYEEEE. CDR3 size: 15 residues. This CDR3 is CASSWRVSLMDEQFF. CDR3 coding DNA: TGTGCCAGCAGCTGGAGGGTTTCCCTTATGGATGAGCAGTTCTTC.

J is TRBJ2-1 and V is TRBV5-1; D is perhaps TRBD2 (5 bases). The CDR3 sequence is 15 residues long. CDR1 and CDR2 from the germline V gene are SGHRS and YFSETQ. Trimming left V 5 bases short and J 0 bases short, with 12 bases between. In DNA form, the CDR3 reads TGCGCCAGCAGTTACGGGGAAAGCTCCTACAATGAGCAGTTCTTC. Its translation is CASSYGESSYNEQFF.